These 13 T cell receptor beta chains share one sample of origin, sequenced in a study of blood T cell repertoires in COVID-19. Sequencing used immunoSEQ multiplex PCR; TCRdb keeps in-frame clones, though not all of them. The sample has around 140,000 clones, about 86% seen once. Sequencing used peripheral blood. The receptor source for this set is a woman in her fifties or sixties with acute or convalescent COVID-19.

The chain links TRBV6-6 to TRBJ1-3; tentative D call: TRBD1 (5 bases). The length of the CDR3 is 14 residues. V dropped 5 bases and J dropped 1 base, with 9 bases sitting between them. Germline CDR1 MNHNY, CDR2 SVGAGI (reference sequence). This chain's CDR3 is CASSGTESGNTIYF. The CDR3 DNA follows: TGTGCCAGCAGTGGGACTGAGTCTGGAAACACCATATATTTT.

This clone was counted only a few times. This chain links TRBV27 with TRBJ2-7; the D is unclear. Trimming took off 2 bases at V and 0 bases at J, with 8 bases between the two ends. From germline, CDR1 is MNHEY and CDR2 SMNVEV (reference sequence). This CDR3 comprises 14 residues. The CDR3 is CASSLMYSSYEQYF. CDR3 nucleotide sequence: TGTGCCAGCAGTTTAATGTACAGCTCCTACGAGCAGTACTTC.

The chain links TRBV7-2 to TRBJ2-2; 8 positions agree with TRBD1. V dropped 6 bases and J dropped 1; count of bases not matched to a gene: 7. The CDR3 is 16 amino acids. CDR1 and CDR2 from the germline V gene are SGHTA and FQGNSA. The CDR3 coding sequence is TGTGCCAGCAGACCTTGGACAGGGCTGAACACCGGGGAGCTGTTTTTT. This codes for CASRPWTGLNTGELFF.

J is TRBJ2-3 and V is TRBV24-1, with 8 positions matching TRBD2. The CDR3 has 14 amino acids. V shed 7 bases, J shed 4 bases, and the junction held 6 bases outside the gene matches. Germline V CDR1 and CDR2: KGHDR, SFDVKD. The CDR3 is CATSSSGGPDTQYF. In DNA, the CDR3 is TGTGCCACCAGCTCCAGCGGGGGACCAGATACGCAGTATTTT.

V usage is TRBV12-5 and J usage is TRBJ2-7; 8 bases map to TRBD1. Unmatched junction bases numbered 10, after V lost 1 base and J lost 2 bases. The CDR3 covers 17 residues. Germline CDR1 is LGHNT and CDR2 is FRNRAP. CDR3: CASGLEISGGLPYEQYF. The CDR3 region has the DNA TGTGCTAGTGGTTTGGAGATATCAGGGGGCCTACCCTACGAGCAGTACTTC.

As for this clone: This specimen includes other DNA sequences encoding the same CDR3. The V gene is TRBV5-1, the J gene TRBJ1-1, with 7 bases that match TRBD1. Trimming took 2 bases from V and 2 from J; bases not matched to a gene: 3. The CDR3 has 14 residues. CDR1 is SGHRS, CDR2 YFSETQ, per germline. The DNA for the CDR3 is TGCGCCAGCAGCTTCGACAGGGTTAACACTGAAGCTTTCTTT. Amino acids: CASSFDRVNTEAFF.

The chain uses TRBV2 and TRBJ1-1, with a possible D match to TRBD1 (5 bases). V lost 9 bases, J lost 4 bases, and 18 bases lay in between. The length of the CDR3 is 14 residues. From germline, CDR1 is SNHLY and CDR2 FYNNEI. The CDR3 here is CARKLTGGRTEAFF. CDR3 bases: TGTGCCAGGAAACTAACGGGGGGACGCACTGAAGCTTTCTTT.

The chain combines TRBV15 with TRBJ1-2; D is unresolved. V was clipped by 1 base and J by 8 bases, with 14 bases between them. CDR1 is LNHNV, CDR2 YYDKDF, per germline (reference sequence). The CDR3 loop spans 14 amino acids. The CDR3 DNA is TGTGCCACCAGCAGAGCTCGCGGTGACCCCGGCTACACCTTC. Its protein is CATSRARGDPGYTF. Filled out from reference TRBV15 and TRBJ1-2, the complete variable domain reads DAMVIQNPRYQVTQFGKPVTLSCSQTLNHNVMYWYQQKSSQAPKLLFHYYDKDFNNEADTPDNFQSRRPNTSFCFLDIRSPGLGDTAMYLCATSRARGDPGYTFGSGTRLTVV.

V is TRBV11-3 and J is TRBJ1-1, with unresolved D. Germline CDR1 SGHNT, CDR2 YENEEA. The CDR3 extends over 14 amino acids. The germline V and J ends were trimmed by 0 bases and 0 bases, with 5 bases remaining between them. In DNA form, the CDR3 reads TGTGCCAGCAGCTTAGACAGGTTGAACACTGAAGCTTTCTTT. Its protein product is CASSLDRLNTEAFF.

The chain has TRBV14 and TRBJ2-7, with 8 bases matching TRBD1. The length of the CDR3 is 13 residues. Trimming took 4 bases from V and 3 from J; bases not matched to a gene: 2. Germline values: CDR1 SGHDN, CDR2 FVKESK. Written as DNA, the CDR3 is TGTGCCAGCAGCCGGGGACAGGTCTACGAGCAGTACTTC. It encodes CASSRGQVYEQYF.

J is TRBJ1-3 and V is TRBV7-8; the D is unclear. Between the trimmed V and J ends, which lost 1 base and 1 base, there was a span of 8 bases. The V gene's germline CDR1 is SGHVS and CDR2 FQNEAQ. The CDR3 spans 15 residues. CDR3 sequence reads: CASSLVLLSGNTIYF. CDR3 sequence (DNA): TGTGCCAGCAGCTTAGTCCTCCTGTCTGGAAACACCATATATTTT.

The chain links TRBV10-3 to TRBJ1-1; 8 bases are a match to TRBD1. This CDR3 comprises 14 residues. V trimming: 4 bases; J trimming: 3 bases; junction bases outside the gene matches: 4. Germline CDR1 and CDR2: ENHRY and SYGVKD. CDR3 residues: CAISAGGRDTEAFF. DNA for the CDR3: TGTGCCATCAGTGCAGGGGGCAGGGACACTGAAGCTTTCTTT.

The rearrangement links TRBV29-1 to TRBJ2-1; 9 nucleotides match TRBD1. CDR1 is SQVTM and CDR2 is ANQGSEA in the germline V gene. There are 13 residues in the CDR3. Trimming at V came to 5 bases and at J to 3 bases, leaving 2 bases not matched to a gene. The CDR3 DNA reads TGCAGCGTTCGACAGGGGGGCTACAATGAGCAGTTCTTC. It translates to CSVRQGGYNEQFF.